Listed below are T cell receptor beta chains from one sample, sequenced in a study of blood T cell repertoires in COVID-19. The assay was immunoSEQ multiplex PCR, and TCRdb's table has in-frame clones only and misses some. The table lists around 220,000 clones, about 85% of them singletons. The sample comprised peripheral blood. The receptors here all came from a man aged 30-40 years with active or convalescent COVID-19. Both conserved end residues are part of each CDR3. A D gene is named only where the DNA matches it firmly. The size field is filled for only some rows; it gives once, few, many or a size class.

j_gene	v_gene	abundance	d_gene	CDR3aa
TRBJ1-2	TRBV7-9	.	.	CASSYDGYEGYGYTF
TRBJ1-3	TRBV2	.	.	CASSEGVPGNTIYF
TRBJ1-5	TRBV27	.	.	CASRPRVGQPQHF
TRBJ1-2	TRBV28	.	TRBD1	CASSFGDRGLYGYTF
TRBJ2-2	TRBV7-2	.	.	CASSSFPGFSIAGELFF
TRBJ1-2	TRBV5-1	.	TRBD1	CASSQDRAFGYTF
TRBJ1-1	TRBV7-6	.	.	CASSLGSRAVTEAFF
TRBJ2-7	TRBV15	.	.	CATSRVDSSYEQYF
TRBJ2-5	TRBV7-9	once	TRBD1	CASSEGDRELETQYF
TRBJ2-1	TRBV3-1/TRBV3-2	few	.	CASSFTYNEQFF
TRBJ1-1	TRBV19	.	TRBD1	CASSIPGGAGDTEAFF
TRBJ2-2	TRBV7-3	.	TRBD2	CASSLGTSANTGELFF
TRBJ1-5	TRBV6-6	.	.	CASSLGGFQPQHF
TRBJ1-6	TRBV3-1/TRBV3-2	few	.	CASSLMDSDKAPLHF
TRBJ1-2	TRBV3-1/TRBV3-2	.	TRBD1	CASSQEQGTEQYYGYTF
TRBJ1-5	TRBV21-1	once	.	CASSPTGVPNQPQHF
TRBJ2-7	TRBV5-6	few	TRBD1	CASSLGQGGEQYF
TRBJ1-2	TRBV7-9	.	TRBD1	CASNPTGGVYGYTF
TRBJ2-7	TRBV2	.	.	CASSEASFNEQYF
TRBJ1-1	TRBV7-8	few	.	CASSLTGGTEAFF
TRBJ2-5	TRBV10-2	.	TRBD1	CASRQGANKVETQYF
TRBJ2-5	TRBV7-9	.	TRBD2	CASSFQAGLGTQYF
TRBJ1-1	TRBV30	.	.	CAWRRGGLESDTEAFF
TRBJ2-7	TRBV29-1	once	.	CSVELWGHSYEQYF
TRBJ2-4	TRBV5-1	.	TRBD2	CASSIGTSVDIQYF
TRBJ2-1	TRBV25-1	.	TRBD2	CASSESTGLDWNEQFF